This T cell receptor (beta chain) was profiled in a study of PD-1 blockade in classical Hodgkin lymphoma. Points from the study as a whole: Some patients started nivolumab under 1 year after ASCT, and they were excluded. Sources of repertoire differences remain undefined, possibly disease activity or prior therapy. Reported baseline diversity: healthy donors highest, relapsed/refractory patients lowest. Only CD4+ TCR diversity, not CD8+, had risen significantly by C4D1.

TCRdb keeps only in-frame clones here, not all; method: immunoSEQ multiplex PCR. The top ten hold about 33% of the sample, which has about 2,300 clones, roughly 63% seen once. As concerns this clone: Its antigen is still unknown.

In every patient, relapse followed autologous stem cell transplantation, while exposure to brentuximab vedotin differed. V gave up 1 base and J gave up 5 bases; unmatched junction bases: 4. The germline V gene has CDR1 MDHEN and CDR2 SYDVKM. This CDR3 is built from 14 residues. The rearrangement uses TRBV28 and TRBJ2-5; 7 bases agree with TRBD2. Sequenced material: peripheral blood mononuclear cells (PBMCs), taken at baseline. The receptor's source is a human donor with classical Hodgkin lymphoma. CDR3 nucleotides: TGTGCCAGCAGTTTATTCCTAGCGGTGGAGACCCAGTACTTC. It specifies CASSLFLAVETQYF.